This T cell receptor beta chain was obtained from a study of CD8+CD57+ T cells in acquired aplastic anemia. Study-wide points: Shared by patients and controls, twenty-nine CD8+ CDR3s were abundant in patients.

Deletions cut 4 bases from V and 2 bases from J, with 12 bases between. Germline CDR1 reads SGHVS; CDR2 reads FNYEAQ. This CDR3 spans 15 amino acids. Genomic DNA, the template, was used for profiling of the TCR beta VDJ and CDR3. In TCRdb, the reads were re-called with MiXCR into one record per CDR3 protein. The table records more than 150,000 distinct CDR3 sequences, about 50% of them present only once. Comments on this clonotype: The antigen remains undetermined.

CD8+CD57+ cell expansion had been shown by flow cytometry in patients chosen for sequencing. This TCR was recovered from a human donor with aplastic anemia. The specimen sequenced was sorted CD4+, CD8+, or CD8+CD57+ T cells (not recorded which) from PBMCs. The chain has TRBV7-6 and TRBJ1-3; D is perhaps TRBD1 (5 bases). The CDR3 nucleotides read TGTGCCAGCAGCTCAGGTCGGACACCTGGAAACACCATATATTTT. Amino acids: CASSSGRTPGNTIYF.